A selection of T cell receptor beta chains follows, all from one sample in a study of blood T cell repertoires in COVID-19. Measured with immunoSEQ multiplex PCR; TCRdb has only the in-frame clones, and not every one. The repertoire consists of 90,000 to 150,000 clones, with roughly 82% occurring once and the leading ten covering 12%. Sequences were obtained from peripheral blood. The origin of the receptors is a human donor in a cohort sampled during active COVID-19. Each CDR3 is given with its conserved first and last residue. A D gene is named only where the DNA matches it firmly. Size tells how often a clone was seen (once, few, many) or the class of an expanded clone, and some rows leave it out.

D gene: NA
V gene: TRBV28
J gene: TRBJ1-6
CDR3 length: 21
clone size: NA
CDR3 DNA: TGTGCCAGCAGAGATCCGAGGGGGACGGAATCGGACAGCTCCTATAATTCACCCCTCCACTTT
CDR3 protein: CASRDPRGTESDSSYNSPLHF

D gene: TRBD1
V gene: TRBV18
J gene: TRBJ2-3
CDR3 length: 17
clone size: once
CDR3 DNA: TGTGCCAGCTCATCCAGCCCGGGACAGGGAGCCGGAGATACGCAGTATTTT
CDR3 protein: CASSSSPGQGAGDTQYF

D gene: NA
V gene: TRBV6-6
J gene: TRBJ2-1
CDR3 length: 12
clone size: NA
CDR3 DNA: TGTGCCAGCAGCCAGGACTGGGCGGGCGACTTCTTC
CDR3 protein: CASSQDWAGDFF

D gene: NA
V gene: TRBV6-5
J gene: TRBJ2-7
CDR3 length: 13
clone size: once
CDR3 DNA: TGTGCCAGTGCAGCGACTAGTCGTCACGAGCAGTACTTC
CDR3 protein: CASAATSRHEQYF

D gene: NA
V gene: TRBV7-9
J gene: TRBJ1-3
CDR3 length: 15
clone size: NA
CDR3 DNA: TGTGCCAGCAGCTTAGCCGGGGGCTCTGGAAACACCATATATTTT
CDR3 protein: CASSLAGGSGNTIYF

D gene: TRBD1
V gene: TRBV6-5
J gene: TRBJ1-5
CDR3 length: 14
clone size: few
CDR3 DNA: TGTGCCAGCAGCTTTGGACAGGGGAGGCAGCCCCAGCATTTT
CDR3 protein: CASSFGQGRQPQHF

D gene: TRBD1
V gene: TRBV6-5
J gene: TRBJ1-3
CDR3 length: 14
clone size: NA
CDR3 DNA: TGTGCCAGCAGATTGGGACAGAATGCAAACACCATATATTTT
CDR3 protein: CASRLGQNANTIYF

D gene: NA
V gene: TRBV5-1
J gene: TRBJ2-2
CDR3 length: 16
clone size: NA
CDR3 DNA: TGCGCCAGCAGCTTGACGTCGGTCGCGAACACCGGGGAGCTGTTTTTT
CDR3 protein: CASSLTSVANTGELFF

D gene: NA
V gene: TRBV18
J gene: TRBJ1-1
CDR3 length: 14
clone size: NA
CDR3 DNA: TGTGCCAGCTCACCAGGCAGCGAGAACACTGAAGCTTTCTTT
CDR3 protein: CASSPGSENTEAFF

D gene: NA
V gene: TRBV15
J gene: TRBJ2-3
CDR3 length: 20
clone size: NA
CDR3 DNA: TGTGCCACCAGCAGAGATCCCCCCTCAGCGCAGTTACAGAGGGCAGATACGCAGTATTTT
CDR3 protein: CATSRDPPSAQLQRADTQYF

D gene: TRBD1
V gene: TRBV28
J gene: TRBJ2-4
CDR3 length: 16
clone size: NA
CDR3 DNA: TGTGCCAGCAGTTTGAGGGGGCTGTGGACCAAAAACATTCAGTACTTC
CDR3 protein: CASSLRGLWTKNIQYF

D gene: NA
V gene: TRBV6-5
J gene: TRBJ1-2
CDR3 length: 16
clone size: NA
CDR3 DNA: TGTGCCAGCAGTTACTCATGGGGGGGGTTAACCTATGGCTACACCTTC
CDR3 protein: CASSYSWGGLTYGYTF

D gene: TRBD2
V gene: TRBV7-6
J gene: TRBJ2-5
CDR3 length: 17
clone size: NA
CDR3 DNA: TGTGCCAGCAGCTTAGCGGTCCGCGGGGGGGCCGGGGAGACCCAGTACTTC
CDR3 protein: CASSLAVRGGAGETQYF

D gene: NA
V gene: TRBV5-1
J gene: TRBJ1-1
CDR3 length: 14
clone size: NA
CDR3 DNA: TGCGCCAGCAGCCCTCGCGGCGGGAACACTGAAGCTTTCTTT
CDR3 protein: CASSPRGGNTEAFF

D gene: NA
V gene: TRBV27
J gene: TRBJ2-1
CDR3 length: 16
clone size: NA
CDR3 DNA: TGTGCCAGCAGTGCCCCCGGAGGACTAAGATATCATGAGCAGTTCTTC
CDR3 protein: CASSAPGGLRYHEQFF

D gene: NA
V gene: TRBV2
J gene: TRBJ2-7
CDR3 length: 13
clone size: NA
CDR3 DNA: TGTGCCAGCAGACAGGGTAAGAGCTACGAGCAGTACTTC
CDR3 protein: CASRQGKSYEQYF

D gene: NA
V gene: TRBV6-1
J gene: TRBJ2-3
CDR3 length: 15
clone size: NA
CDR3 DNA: TGTGCCAGCAGTGAAGTTGTCAGATACACAGATACGCAGTATTTT
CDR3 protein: CASSEVVRYTDTQYF

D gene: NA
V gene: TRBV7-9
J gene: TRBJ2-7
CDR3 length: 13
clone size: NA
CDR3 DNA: TGTGCCAGCAGCCCTTTACAGGGATACGAGCAGTACTTC
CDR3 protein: CASSPLQGYEQYF

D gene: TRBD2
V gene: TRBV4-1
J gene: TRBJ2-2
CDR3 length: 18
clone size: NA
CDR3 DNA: TGCGCCAGCAGCCAAGGACTAGCGGGGGGCCGGATCACCGGGGAGCTGTTTTTT
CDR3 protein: CASSQGLAGGRITGELFF

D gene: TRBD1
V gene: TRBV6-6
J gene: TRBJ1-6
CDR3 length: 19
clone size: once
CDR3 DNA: TGTGCCAGCAGTCGTAAGATACCTACAGGGGGCGCGGACAATTCACCCCTCCACTTT
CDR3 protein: CASSRKIPTGGADNSPLHF

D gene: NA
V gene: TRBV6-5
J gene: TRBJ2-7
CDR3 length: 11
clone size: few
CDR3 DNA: TGTGCCAGCAGTAGGGGCTACGAGCAGTACTTC
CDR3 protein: CASSRGYEQYF

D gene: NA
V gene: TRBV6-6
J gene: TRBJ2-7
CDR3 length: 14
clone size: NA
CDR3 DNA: TGTGCCAGCCTATCCCAGGGTGCGGCAGGCGAGCAGTACTTC
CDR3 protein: CASLSQGAAGEQYF

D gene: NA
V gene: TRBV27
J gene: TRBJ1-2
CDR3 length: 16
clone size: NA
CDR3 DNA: TGTGCCAGCAGCCACCGACGGGGGTCTTATAACTATGGCTACACCTTC
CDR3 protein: CASSHRRGSYNYGYTF